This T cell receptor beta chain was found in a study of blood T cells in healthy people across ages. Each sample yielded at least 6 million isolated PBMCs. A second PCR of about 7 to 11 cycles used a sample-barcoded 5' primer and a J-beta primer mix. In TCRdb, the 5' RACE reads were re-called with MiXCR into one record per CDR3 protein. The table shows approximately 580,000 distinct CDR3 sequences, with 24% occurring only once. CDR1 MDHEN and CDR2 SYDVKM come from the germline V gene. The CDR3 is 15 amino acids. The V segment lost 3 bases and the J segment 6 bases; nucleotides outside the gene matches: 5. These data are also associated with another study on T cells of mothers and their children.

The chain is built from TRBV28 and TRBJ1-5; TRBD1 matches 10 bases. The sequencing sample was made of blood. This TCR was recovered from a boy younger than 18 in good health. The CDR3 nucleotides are TGTGCCAGCAGTTTCCGGGGACAGGGGATTCAGCCCCAGCATTTT. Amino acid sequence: CASSFRGQGIQPQHF.